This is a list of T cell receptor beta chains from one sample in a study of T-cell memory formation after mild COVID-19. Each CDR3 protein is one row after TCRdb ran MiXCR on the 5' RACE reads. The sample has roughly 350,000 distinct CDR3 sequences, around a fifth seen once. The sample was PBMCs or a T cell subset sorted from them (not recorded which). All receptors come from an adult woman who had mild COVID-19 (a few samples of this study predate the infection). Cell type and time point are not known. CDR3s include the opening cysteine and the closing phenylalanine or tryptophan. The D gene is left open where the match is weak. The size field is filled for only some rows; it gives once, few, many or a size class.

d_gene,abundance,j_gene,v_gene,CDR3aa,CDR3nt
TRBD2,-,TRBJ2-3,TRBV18,CASSPQGGSGTDTQYF,TGTGCCAGCTCACCCCAGGGCGGGAGTGGCACAGATACGCAGTATTTT
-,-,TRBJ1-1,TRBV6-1,CASSERPGQDTEAFF,TGTGCCAGCAGTGAAAGGCCAGGGCAGGACACTGAAGCTTTCTTT
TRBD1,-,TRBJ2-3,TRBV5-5,CASSLFGQGPALDTDTQYF,TGTGCCAGCAGCTTGTTCGGACAGGGCCCTGCACTAGACACAGATACGCAGTATTTT
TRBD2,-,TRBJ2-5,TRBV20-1,CSARGLAGGGETQYF,TGCAGTGCTAGAGGACTAGCGGGGGGTGGAGAGACCCAGTACTTC
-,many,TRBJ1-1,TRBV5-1,CASSPTANTEAFF,TGCGCCAGCAGCCCGACGGCGAACACTGAAGCTTTCTTT
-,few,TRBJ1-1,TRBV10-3,CAISPIPRRGNTEAFF,TGTGCCATCAGTCCTATCCCCCGACGGGGGAACACTGAAGCTTTCTTT
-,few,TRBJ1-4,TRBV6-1,CASSEPRVGRKLFF,TGTGCCAGCAGTGAACCCAGGGTCGGTCGAAAACTGTTTTTT
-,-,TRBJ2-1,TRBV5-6,CASSPLVGGGVRGEQFF,TGTGCCAGCAGCCCGCTTGTAGGAGGCGGCGTTCGGGGTGAGCAGTTCTTC
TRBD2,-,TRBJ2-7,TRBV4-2,CASSPERGGLYEQYF,TGTGCCAGCAGCCCCGAGCGGGGGGGCCTCTACGAGCAGTACTTC
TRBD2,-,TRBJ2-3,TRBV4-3,CASSQDPGGREDTQYF,TGCGCCAGCAGCCAAGATCCGGGCGGGAGGGAAGATACGCAGTATTTT
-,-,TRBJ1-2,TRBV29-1,CSVVEGIPYGYTF,TGCAGCGTTGTAGAGGGAATTCCCTATGGCTACACCTTC
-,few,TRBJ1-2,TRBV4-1,CASRYRDPGQDGYTF,TGCGCCAGCAGATACCGGGACCCAGGCCAAGATGGCTACACCTTC
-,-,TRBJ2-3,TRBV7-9,CASAWGRTDTQYF,TGTGCCAGCGCCTGGGGTCGCACAGATACGCAGTATTTT
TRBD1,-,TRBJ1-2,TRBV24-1,CATSWDRGFSNYGYTF,TGTGCCACCAGCTGGGACAGGGGGTTTTCTAACTATGGCTACACCTTC
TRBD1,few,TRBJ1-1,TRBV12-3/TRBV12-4,CASSQDRDYTEAFF,TGTGCCAGCAGTCAGGACAGGGACTACACTGAAGCTTTCTTT
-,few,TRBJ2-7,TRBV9,CASSVGSGMTYEQYF,TGTGCCAGCAGCGTAGGTTCAGGGATGACCTACGAGCAGTACTTC
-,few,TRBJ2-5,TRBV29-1,CSALIQETQYF,TGCAGCGCTCTGATCCAAGAGACCCAGTACTTC
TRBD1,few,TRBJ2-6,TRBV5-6,CASRPQGGQGSSGANVLTF,TGTGCCAGCAGGCCCCAAGGTGGACAGGGCTCCTCTGGGGCCAACGTCCTGACTTTC
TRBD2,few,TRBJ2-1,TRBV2,CASREGLAGGYPYNEQFF,TGTGCCAGCAGGGAGGGACTAGCGGGAGGGTACCCCTACAATGAGCAGTTCTTC
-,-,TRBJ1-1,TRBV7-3,CASSLTGASTEAFF,TGTGCCAGCAGCTTGACGGGAGCTTCCACTGAAGCTTTCTTT
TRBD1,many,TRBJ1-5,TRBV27,CASRLTGTGGSQPQHF,TGTGCCAGCAGACTGACCGGGACAGGGGGATCACAGCCCCAGCATTTT
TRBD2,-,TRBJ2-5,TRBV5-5,CASSGRAAWEETQYF,TGTGCCAGCAGCGGGAGGGCGGCGTGGGAAGAGACCCAGTACTTC
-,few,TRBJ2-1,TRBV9,CASSVLSWDNEQFF,TGTGCCAGCAGCGTTCTCTCGTGGGACAATGAGCAGTTCTTC
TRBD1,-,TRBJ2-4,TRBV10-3,CAISTGTGGIQYF,TGTGCCATCAGCACCGGGACAGGGGGCATTCAGTACTTC
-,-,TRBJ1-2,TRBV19,CASQGTNYGYTF,TGTGCCAGTCAGGGGACTAACTATGGCTACACCTTC
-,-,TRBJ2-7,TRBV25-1,CASSVGDRLGEQYF,TGTGCCAGCAGTGTCGGAGACAGGCTGGGCGAGCAGTACTTC
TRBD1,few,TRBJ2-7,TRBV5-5,CASSRGQAYEQYF,TGTGCCAGCAGCCGAGGACAGGCCTACGAGCAGTACTTC
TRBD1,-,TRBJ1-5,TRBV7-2,CASSRGGDREDQPQHF,TGTGCCAGCAGCCGTGGGGGGGACAGGGAGGATCAGCCCCAGCATTTT
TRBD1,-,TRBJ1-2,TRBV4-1,CASSTTGVDGYTF,TGCGCCAGCAGCACGACAGGGGTAGATGGCTACACCTTC
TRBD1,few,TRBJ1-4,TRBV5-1,CASSVDRGEKLFF,TGCGCCAGCAGCGTGGACAGGGGTGAAAAACTGTTTTTT
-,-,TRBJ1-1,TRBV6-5,CASSYSLAARNTEAFF,TGTGCCAGCAGTTACTCTCTGGCGGCACGGAACACTGAAGCTTTCTTT
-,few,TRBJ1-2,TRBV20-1,CSTQGRNYGYTF,TGCAGTACCCAGGGACGTAACTATGGCTACACCTTC
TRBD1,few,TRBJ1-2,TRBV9,CASSLNPRTGGGYTF,TGTGCCAGCAGCCTAAACCCGAGGACAGGGGGCGGCTACACCTTC
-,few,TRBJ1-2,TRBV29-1,CSVYSSYGYTF,TGCAGCGTTTATTCTAGCTATGGCTACACCTTC
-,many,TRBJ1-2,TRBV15,CATSRDTAEMYGYTF,TGTGCCACCAGCAGAGATACGGCGGAGATGTATGGCTACACCTTC
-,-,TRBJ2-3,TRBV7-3,CASGRRVTDTQYF,TGTGCCAGCGGGCGACGGGTCACAGATACGCAGTATTTT
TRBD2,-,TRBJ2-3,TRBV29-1,CSVGKRDPVTDTQYF,TGCAGCGTTGGGAAGCGGGACCCAGTTACAGATACGCAGTATTTT
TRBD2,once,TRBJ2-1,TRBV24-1,CATSDSLAESSYNEQFF,TGTGCCACCAGTGATTCTCTAGCGGAAAGCTCCTACAATGAGCAGTTCTTC
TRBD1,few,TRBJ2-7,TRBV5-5,CASSLRDSTYEQYF,TGTGCCAGCAGCCTCCGGGACAGCACCTACGAGCAGTACTTC
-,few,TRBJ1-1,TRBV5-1,CASSTATANTEAFF,TGCGCCAGCAGCACGGCGACAGCGAACACTGAAGCTTTCTTT
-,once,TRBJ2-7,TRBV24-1,CATSVGDRYHEQYF,TGTGCCACCAGTGTGGGGGACCGGTACCACGAGCAGTACTTC
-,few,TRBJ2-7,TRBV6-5,CASSYKGEITYEQYF,TGTGCCAGCAGTTATAAGGGAGAGATAACCTACGAGCAGTACTTC
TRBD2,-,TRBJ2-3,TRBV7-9,CASSLPGLATTDTQYF,TGTGCCAGCAGCCTACCGGGACTAGCGACCACAGATACGCAGTATTTT
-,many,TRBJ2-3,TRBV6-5,CASSGQNTDTQYF,TGTGCCAGCAGCGGACAGAATACAGATACGCAGTATTTT
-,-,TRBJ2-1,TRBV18,CASSPPPGTSYNEQFF,TGTGCCAGCTCACCACCGCCGGGAACCTCCTACAATGAGCAGTTCTTC
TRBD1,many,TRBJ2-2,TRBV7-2,CASSPDRVAGTGELFF,TGTGCCAGCAGCCCTGACAGGGTGGCAGGAACCGGGGAGCTGTTTTTT
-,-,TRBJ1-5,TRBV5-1,CASSLGDSGGNQPQHF,TGCGCCAGCAGCTTGGGGGACTCAGGAGGCAATCAGCCCCAGCATTTT
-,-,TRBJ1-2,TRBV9,CASSVSGREGGYTF,TGTGCCAGCAGCGTATCGGGCAGGGAAGGTGGCTACACCTTC
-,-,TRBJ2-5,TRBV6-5,CASRLQETQYF,TGTGCCAGCAGACTACAAGAGACCCAGTACTTC
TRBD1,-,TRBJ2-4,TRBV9,CASSADYVGTGKNIQYF,TGTGCCAGCAGCGCAGATTATGTCGGGACAGGCAAAAACATTCAGTACTTC
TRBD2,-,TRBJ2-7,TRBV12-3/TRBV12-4,CASGPGGVPYEQYF,TGTGCCAGCGGACCGGGGGGGGTCCCCTACGAGCAGTACTTC
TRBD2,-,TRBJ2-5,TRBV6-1,CASSDRGGQETQYF,TGTGCCAGCAGTGACCGGGGGGGACAAGAGACCCAGTACTTC
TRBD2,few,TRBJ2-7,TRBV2,CASSAGRGQYEQYF,TGTGCCAGCAGTGCCGGGAGGGGACAATACGAGCAGTACTTC